Listed below are T cell receptor beta chains from one sample, sequenced in a study of blood T cells in healthy people across ages. TCRdb called the 5' RACE reads again in MiXCR, with one record for every CDR3 protein. The sample lists about 1.8 million distinct CDR3 sequences; roughly 52% were seen once. Sequencing was performed on blood. Every receptor here comes from a woman aged 40-49 years in good health. CDR3s include the opening cysteine and the closing phenylalanine or tryptophan. A D gene is named only where the DNA matches it firmly. The size of a clone is reported for some rows only, either as once, few or many, or as a class for expanded clones.

j_gene: TRBJ2-7
abundance: -
v_gene: TRBV10-1
d_gene: TRBD1
CDR3nt: TGCGCCAGCAGCCCTGGACAGGGGAGCGACGGGCAGTACTTC
CDR3aa: CASSPGQGSDGQYF

j_gene: TRBJ2-3
abundance: -
v_gene: TRBV24-1
d_gene: TRBD1
CDR3nt: TGTGCCACCAGTGCCCTGACCGGACAGGGCGCAGATACGCAGTATTTT
CDR3aa: CATSALTGQGADTQYF

j_gene: TRBJ2-7
abundance: few
v_gene: TRBV4-2
d_gene: -
CDR3nt: TGTGCCAGCAGCCAAGACAGGGTAGCTGGCGAGCAGTACTTC
CDR3aa: CASSQDRVAGEQYF

j_gene: TRBJ2-3
abundance: -
v_gene: TRBV24-1
d_gene: TRBD1
CDR3nt: TGTGCCACCAGTGAAATCAGGGGGCCGGGGGGCACAGATACGCAGTATTTT
CDR3aa: CATSEIRGPGGTDTQYF

j_gene: TRBJ2-6
abundance: -
v_gene: TRBV7-3
d_gene: -
CDR3nt: TGTGCCAGCGGCTTAAAATCCCCCGGGTCTGGGGCCAACGTCCTGACTTTC
CDR3aa: CASGLKSPGSGANVLTF

j_gene: TRBJ2-4
abundance: -
v_gene: TRBV6-5
d_gene: -
CDR3nt: TGTGCCAGCAGTTACCTGGACGGGACCAAAAACATTCAGTACTTC
CDR3aa: CASSYLDGTKNIQYF

j_gene: TRBJ1-2
abundance: -
v_gene: TRBV20-1
d_gene: TRBD1
CDR3nt: TGCAGTGCCACCCGGGACAGGGGGGACTATGGCTACACCTTC
CDR3aa: CSATRDRGDYGYTF

j_gene: TRBJ2-1
abundance: -
v_gene: TRBV20-1
d_gene: -
CDR3nt: TGCAGTGCTAGCTTTAATGAGCAGTTCTTC
CDR3aa: CSASFNEQFF

j_gene: TRBJ2-7
abundance: -
v_gene: TRBV25-1
d_gene: TRBD2
CDR3nt: TGTGCCAGCAGTGAGGGGGGAGGGTACGCCTACGAGCAGTACTTC
CDR3aa: CASSEGGGYAYEQYF

j_gene: TRBJ1-1
abundance: -
v_gene: TRBV28
d_gene: -
CDR3nt: TGTGCCAGCACACGACAAGGCCGGAACACTGAAGCTTTCTTT
CDR3aa: CASTRQGRNTEAFF

j_gene: TRBJ2-7
abundance: many
v_gene: TRBV9
d_gene: -
CDR3nt: TGTGCCAGCAGCGTCGGCGGCAGCTCCTACGAGCAGTACTTC
CDR3aa: CASSVGGSSYEQYF

j_gene: TRBJ1-2
abundance: -
v_gene: TRBV29-1
d_gene: TRBD1
CDR3nt: TGCAGCGTGATGGACAGGGTCTATGGCTACACCTTC
CDR3aa: CSVMDRVYGYTF

j_gene: TRBJ2-1
abundance: -
v_gene: TRBV20-1
d_gene: -
CDR3nt: TGCAGTGCTAGAGGACTAGGAGGGGGTGAGCAGTTCTTC
CDR3aa: CSARGLGGGEQFF

j_gene: TRBJ2-3
abundance: -
v_gene: TRBV7-2
d_gene: TRBD1
CDR3nt: TGTGCCAGCAGCCGGCCCACAGGGGGCGCCGCTAGCAGAACAGATACGCAGTATTTT
CDR3aa: CASSRPTGGAASRTDTQYF

j_gene: TRBJ1-4
abundance: -
v_gene: TRBV4-2
d_gene: -
CDR3nt: TGTGCCAACAGCCAAGAGGGCCGGCTTAAAAAACTGTTTTTT
CDR3aa: CANSQEGRLKKLFF

j_gene: TRBJ2-3
abundance: -
v_gene: TRBV10-3
d_gene: TRBD2
CDR3nt: TGTGCCATCAGTGAGTCGGGACTAGGGAACACAGATACGCAGTATTTT
CDR3aa: CAISESGLGNTDTQYF

j_gene: TRBJ2-7
abundance: -
v_gene: TRBV5-1
d_gene: TRBD2
CDR3nt: TGCGCCAGCAGTACCGGAGGACTAGCGGGACGCGAGCAGTACTTC
CDR3aa: CASSTGGLAGREQYF

j_gene: TRBJ2-5
abundance: few
v_gene: TRBV20-1
d_gene: -
CDR3nt: TGCAGTGCTAGCTGGCAGGGGTGGGAGACCCAGTACTTC
CDR3aa: CSASWQGWETQYF

j_gene: TRBJ1-5
abundance: -
v_gene: TRBV18
d_gene: -
CDR3nt: TGTGCCAGCTCACCCTCCACCAGAAGCAATCAGCCCCAGCATTTT
CDR3aa: CASSPSTRSNQPQHF

j_gene: TRBJ1-4
abundance: once
v_gene: TRBV12-3/TRBV12-4
d_gene: -
CDR3nt: TGTGCCAGCAGTGAACAGGGAAGTAATGAAAAACTGTTTTTT
CDR3aa: CASSEQGSNEKLFF

j_gene: TRBJ1-4
abundance: -
v_gene: TRBV6-5
d_gene: TRBD1
CDR3nt: TGTGCCAGCAGCCTAAACAGGGGGCCGGATGAAAAACTGTTTTTT
CDR3aa: CASSLNRGPDEKLFF

j_gene: TRBJ2-1
abundance: few
v_gene: TRBV27
d_gene: TRBD2
CDR3nt: TGTGCCAGCAGTTCGCTACTAGCGGGGGGGCGAGAGCAGTTCTTC
CDR3aa: CASSSLLAGGREQFF

j_gene: TRBJ1-3
abundance: -
v_gene: TRBV29-1
d_gene: -
CDR3nt: TGCAGCGTTGAAACAGACACTGGAAACACCATATATTTT
CDR3aa: CSVETDTGNTIYF

j_gene: TRBJ1-4
abundance: -
v_gene: TRBV20-1
d_gene: TRBD1
CDR3nt: TGCAGTGCTAAGCCCCTTGGACAGGGAAGGTTAGAGGTGTTTTTT
CDR3aa: CSAKPLGQGRLEVFF

j_gene: TRBJ1-2
abundance: few
v_gene: TRBV7-6
d_gene: -
CDR3nt: TGTGCCAGCAGCTCCTCGACGGGACCTAACTATGGCTACACCTTC
CDR3aa: CASSSSTGPNYGYTF

j_gene: TRBJ2-7
abundance: -
v_gene: TRBV7-9
d_gene: -
CDR3nt: TGTGCCAGCAGCCCCCCGGACGGAGCCTACGAGCAGTACTTC
CDR3aa: CASSPPDGAYEQYF

j_gene: TRBJ2-1
abundance: -
v_gene: TRBV4-3
d_gene: -
CDR3nt: TGCGCCAGCAGCCAAGTGGGACTGAAATACAATGAGCAGTTCTTC
CDR3aa: CASSQVGLKYNEQFF

j_gene: TRBJ2-3
abundance: -
v_gene: TRBV7-9
d_gene: -
CDR3nt: TGTGCCAGCAGCTTCGGAACTAGAGCTAGCACAGATACGCAGTATTTT
CDR3aa: CASSFGTRASTDTQYF

j_gene: TRBJ2-1
abundance: -
v_gene: TRBV20-1
d_gene: TRBD2
CDR3nt: TGCAGTGCTAGAGATCGAAGCGGGGGGCCACAGTTCTTC
CDR3aa: CSARDRSGGPQFF

j_gene: TRBJ2-1
abundance: few
v_gene: TRBV6-2/TRBV6-3
d_gene: -
CDR3nt: TGTGCCAGCAGTTACTCTGGGAGTAATGAGCAGTTCTTC
CDR3aa: CASSYSGSNEQFF

j_gene: TRBJ2-7
abundance: -
v_gene: TRBV12-3/TRBV12-4
d_gene: -
CDR3nt: TGTGCCAGCAGTCTTCAGGGATTTGCAGGCGAGCAGTACTTC
CDR3aa: CASSLQGFAGEQYF

j_gene: TRBJ2-1
abundance: -
v_gene: TRBV18
d_gene: -
CDR3nt: TGTGCCAGCTCTTCGGGGGCAGGGGCCCACTCCAGGTACAATGAGCAGTTCTTC
CDR3aa: CASSSGAGAHSRYNEQFF

j_gene: TRBJ1-2
abundance: few
v_gene: TRBV20-1
d_gene: -
CDR3nt: TGCAGTGCTGGTAACTCCGGGCCCGCAGGCTACACCTTC
CDR3aa: CSAGNSGPAGYTF

j_gene: TRBJ1-1
abundance: -
v_gene: TRBV24-1
d_gene: -
CDR3nt: TGTGCCACCAGTGCCACAAGAAACACTGAAGCTTTCTTT
CDR3aa: CATSATRNTEAFF

j_gene: TRBJ2-5
abundance: -
v_gene: TRBV7-9
d_gene: -
CDR3nt: TGTGCCAGCAGCCTGGACAGCCATCAAGAGACCCTGTACTTC
CDR3aa: CASSLDSHQETLYF

j_gene: TRBJ1-1
abundance: -
v_gene: TRBV10-3
d_gene: TRBD1
CDR3nt: TGTGCCATCAGTGCTGCGGGACAGAGACCTGAAGCTTTCTTT
CDR3aa: CAISAAGQRPEAFF

j_gene: TRBJ2-1
abundance: few
v_gene: TRBV10-3
d_gene: TRBD2
CDR3nt: TGTGCCATCAGGCCGGGACAGGGCCTAGTAGCGGGGGGGCACAATGAGCAGTTCTTC
CDR3aa: CAIRPGQGLVAGGHNEQFF

j_gene: TRBJ2-6
abundance: -
v_gene: TRBV3-1
d_gene: TRBD1
CDR3nt: TGTGCCAGCAGCCAGGACCGGGACAGGGTCCCTGGGGCCAACGTCCTGACTTTC
CDR3aa: CASSQDRDRVPGANVLTF

j_gene: TRBJ2-7
abundance: few
v_gene: TRBV13
d_gene: -
CDR3nt: TGTGCCAGCAGCTTAGGCATGGGAGCCTACGAGCAGTACTTC
CDR3aa: CASSLGMGAYEQYF

j_gene: TRBJ2-6
abundance: -
v_gene: TRBV7-3
d_gene: TRBD2
CDR3nt: TGTGCCAGCGGGAGGGTAGGGACTGGGGCCAACGTCCTGACTTTC
CDR3aa: CASGRVGTGANVLTF

j_gene: TRBJ2-5
abundance: once
v_gene: TRBV6-2/TRBV6-3
d_gene: -
CDR3nt: TGTGCCAGCAGAAGGATGATTCAGGAGACCCAGTACTTC
CDR3aa: CASRRMIQETQYF

j_gene: TRBJ1-2
abundance: -
v_gene: TRBV20-1
d_gene: TRBD1
CDR3nt: TGCAGTGCCCAAGGGGGAGGGGGCTCCTATGGCTACACCTTC
CDR3aa: CSAQGGGGSYGYTF

j_gene: TRBJ1-2
abundance: -
v_gene: TRBV2
d_gene: TRBD1
CDR3nt: TGTGCCAGCAGTGTGGACAGGGTTAAACCCCAAGCTAACTATGGCTACACCTTC
CDR3aa: CASSVDRVKPQANYGYTF

j_gene: TRBJ1-2
abundance: -
v_gene: TRBV9
d_gene: -
CDR3nt: TGTGCCAGCAGCGCCACAACATCGGACGGGCCCCCTAACTATGGCTACACCTTC
CDR3aa: CASSATTSDGPPNYGYTF

j_gene: TRBJ2-6
abundance: -
v_gene: TRBV10-3
d_gene: TRBD1
CDR3nt: TGTGCCATCAGTGCCGGGACAGGAACACATATAGGGGCCAACGTCCTGACTTTC
CDR3aa: CAISAGTGTHIGANVLTF

j_gene: TRBJ2-3
abundance: -
v_gene: TRBV20-1
d_gene: TRBD2
CDR3nt: TGCAGTGCCACGGGGGGGGCTGTAGATACGCAGTATTTT
CDR3aa: CSATGGAVDTQYF